The clone carrying this T cell receptor beta chain was found a few times. This sample was taken from a study of blood T cell repertoires in COVID-19. V was pared by 8 bases and J by 6 bases, with 6 bases of the junction left unmatched. The CDR3 has 13 residues. Per germline, CDR1 WNHNN and CDR2 SYGVQD (reference sequence). Only in-frame clones appear in the TCRdb table, and some are missing; sequencing was by immunoSEQ multiplex PCR. Among some 74,000 clones, roughly 80% were seen once, and the ten largest hold 4.8%. Sequenced: peripheral blood. This TCR was sampled from an elderly woman with active or convalescent COVID-19. J is TRBJ1-2 and V is TRBV10-1; 10 bases agree with TRBD1. This chain's CDR3 is CASRPDRGDGYTF. The CDR3 DNA follows: TGCGCCAGCCGACCGGACAGGGGGGATGGCTACACCTTC.